The sequence of this TCR beta chain was determined in a study of T cell responses to AZD1222 COVID-19 vaccine. Across the whole study: Second-dose groups at about 4 or about 12 weeks were pooled. General observations from the study: Seropositive status at baseline applied to only a handful of AZD1222 recipients. Vaccine-associated CD4 TCRs spanned spike, dominant at 160-218 and 743-854.

Regarding this clone: Its antigen is unidentified.

The CDR3 is made up of 18 amino acids. V was clipped by 2 bases and J by 5 bases, with 24 bases between them. Germline lookup yields CDR1 SGHAT and CDR2 FQNNGV. Repertoires were generated with immunoSEQ multiplex PCR, while TCRdb's copy carries only in-frame clones and drops some. Found here are approximately 44,000 clones, about three quarters of them singletons; the top ten hold about 3.6%. The sequence came from an adult in good health. The chain carries TRBV11-2 and TRBJ1-1, with D maybe TRBD1 (6 bases). The sample in question was peripheral blood, obtained on day 0 of AZD1222 vaccination. As DNA, the CDR3 is TGTGCCAGCAGCTTAATGGTCCAGGGGAATATTTTTGGGACTGAAGCTTTCTTT. It codes for CASSLMVQGNIFGTEAFF.